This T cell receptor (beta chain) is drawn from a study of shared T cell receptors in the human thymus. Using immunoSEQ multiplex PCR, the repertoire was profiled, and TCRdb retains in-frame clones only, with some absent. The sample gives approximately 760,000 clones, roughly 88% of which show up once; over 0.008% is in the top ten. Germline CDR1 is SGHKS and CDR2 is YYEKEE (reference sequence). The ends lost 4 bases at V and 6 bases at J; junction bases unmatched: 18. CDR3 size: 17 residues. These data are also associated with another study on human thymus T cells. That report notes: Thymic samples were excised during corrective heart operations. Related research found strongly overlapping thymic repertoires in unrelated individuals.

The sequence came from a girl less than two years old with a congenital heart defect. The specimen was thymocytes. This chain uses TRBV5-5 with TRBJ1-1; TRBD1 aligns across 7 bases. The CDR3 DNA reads TGTGCCAGCAGCAACTACTACAGGGGCCGGGGGGGTCCTGAAGCTTTCTTT. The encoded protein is CASSNYYRGRGGPEAFF.